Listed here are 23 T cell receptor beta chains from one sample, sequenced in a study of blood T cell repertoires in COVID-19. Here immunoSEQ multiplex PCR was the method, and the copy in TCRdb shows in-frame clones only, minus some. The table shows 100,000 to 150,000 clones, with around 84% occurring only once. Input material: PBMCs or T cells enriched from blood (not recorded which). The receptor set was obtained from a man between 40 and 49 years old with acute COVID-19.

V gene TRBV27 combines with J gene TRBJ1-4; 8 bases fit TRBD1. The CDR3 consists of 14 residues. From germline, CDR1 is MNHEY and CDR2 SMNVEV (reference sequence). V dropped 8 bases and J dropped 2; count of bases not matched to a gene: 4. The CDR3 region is CASQGAATNEKLFF. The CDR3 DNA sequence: TGTGCCAGCCAGGGGGCGGCGACTAATGAAAAACTGTTTTTT.

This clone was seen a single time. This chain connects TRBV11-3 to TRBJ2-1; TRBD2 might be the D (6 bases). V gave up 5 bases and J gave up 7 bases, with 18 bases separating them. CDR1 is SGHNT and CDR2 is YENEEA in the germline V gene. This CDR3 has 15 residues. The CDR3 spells CASSLPGLPLNEQFF. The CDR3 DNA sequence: TGTGCCAGCAGCCTTCCGGGACTTCCTTTAAATGAGCAGTTCTTC.

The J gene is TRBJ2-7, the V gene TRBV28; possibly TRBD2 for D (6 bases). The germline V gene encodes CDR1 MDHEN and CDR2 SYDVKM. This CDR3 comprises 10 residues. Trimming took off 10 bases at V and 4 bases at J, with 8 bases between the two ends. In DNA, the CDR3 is TGTGCCACCGGAGGGTACGAGCAGTACTTC. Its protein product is CATGGYEQYF.

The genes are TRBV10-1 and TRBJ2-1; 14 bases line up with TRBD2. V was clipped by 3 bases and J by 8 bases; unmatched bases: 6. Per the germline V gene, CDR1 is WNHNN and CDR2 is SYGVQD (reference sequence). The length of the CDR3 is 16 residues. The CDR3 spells CASSDPTSGGVDEQFF. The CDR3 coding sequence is TGCGCCAGCAGTGACCCGACTAGCGGGGGGGTTGATGAGCAGTTCTTC.

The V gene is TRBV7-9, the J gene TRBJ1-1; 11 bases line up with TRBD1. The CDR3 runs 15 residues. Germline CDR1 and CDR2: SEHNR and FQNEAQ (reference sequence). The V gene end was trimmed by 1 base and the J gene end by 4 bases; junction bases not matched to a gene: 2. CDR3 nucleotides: TGTGCCAGCAGCTTAGAGGGGACAGGGGGCACTGAAGCTTTCTTT. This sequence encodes CASSLEGTGGTEAFF.

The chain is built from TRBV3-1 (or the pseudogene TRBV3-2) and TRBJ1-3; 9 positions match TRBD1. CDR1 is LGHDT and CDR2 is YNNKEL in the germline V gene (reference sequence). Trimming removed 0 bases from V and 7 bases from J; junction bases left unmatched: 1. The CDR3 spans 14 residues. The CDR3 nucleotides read TGTGCCAGCAGCCAAGAACAGGGGGCGAACACCATATATTTT. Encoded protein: CASSQEQGANTIYF.

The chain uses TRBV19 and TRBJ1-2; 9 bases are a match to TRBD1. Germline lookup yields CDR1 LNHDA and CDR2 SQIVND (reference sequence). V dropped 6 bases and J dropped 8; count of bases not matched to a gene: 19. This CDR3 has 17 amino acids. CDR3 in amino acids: CASSPEGQGLLAWGYTF. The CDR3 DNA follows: TGTGCCAGTAGCCCCGAGGGACAGGGACTCCTCGCTTGGGGCTACACCTTC.

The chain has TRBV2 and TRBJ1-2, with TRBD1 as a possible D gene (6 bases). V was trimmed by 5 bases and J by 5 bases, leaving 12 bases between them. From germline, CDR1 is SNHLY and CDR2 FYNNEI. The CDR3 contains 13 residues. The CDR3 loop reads CASSPQGWYGYTF. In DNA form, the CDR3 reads TGTGCCAGCAGTCCACAGGGATGGTATGGCTACACCTTC.

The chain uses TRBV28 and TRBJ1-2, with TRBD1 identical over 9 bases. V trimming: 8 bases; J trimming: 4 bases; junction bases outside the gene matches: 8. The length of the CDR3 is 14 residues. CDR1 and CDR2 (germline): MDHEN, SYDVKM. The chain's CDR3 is CASSPGQGTYGYTF. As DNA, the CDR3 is TGTGCCAGCTCACCGGGACAGGGTACCTATGGCTACACCTTC.

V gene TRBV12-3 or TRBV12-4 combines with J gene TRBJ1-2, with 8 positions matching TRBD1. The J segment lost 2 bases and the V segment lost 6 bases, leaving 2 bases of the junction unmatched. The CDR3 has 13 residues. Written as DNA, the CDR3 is TGTGCCAGCAGGAGACAGGGGAACTATGGCTACACCTTC. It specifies CASRRQGNYGYTF.

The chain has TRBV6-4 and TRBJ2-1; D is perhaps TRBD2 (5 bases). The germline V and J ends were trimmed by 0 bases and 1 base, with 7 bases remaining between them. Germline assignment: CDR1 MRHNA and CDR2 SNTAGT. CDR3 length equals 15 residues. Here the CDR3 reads CASSDSAGSYNEQFF. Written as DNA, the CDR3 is TGTGCCAGCAGTGACTCGGCGGGTTCCTACAATGAGCAGTTCTTC.

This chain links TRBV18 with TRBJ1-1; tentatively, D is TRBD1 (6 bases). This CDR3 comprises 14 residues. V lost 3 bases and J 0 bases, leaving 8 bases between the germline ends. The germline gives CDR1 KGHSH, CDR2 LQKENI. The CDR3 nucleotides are TGTGCCAGCTCACCTGGACAGATGAACACTGAAGCTTTCTTT. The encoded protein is CASSPGQMNTEAFF.

CDR3 sequence (DNA): TGTGCCACCAGTGATTTCACAGGGGGGGGAGATACGCAGTATTTT. Its protein is CATSDFTGGGDTQYF. The gene calls are TRBV24-1 and TRBJ2-3; D possibly corresponds to TRBD1 (8 bases). V was pared by 1 base and J by 5 bases, with 12 bases between. Germline values: CDR1 KGHDR, CDR2 SFDVKD. This CDR3 spans 15 amino acids.

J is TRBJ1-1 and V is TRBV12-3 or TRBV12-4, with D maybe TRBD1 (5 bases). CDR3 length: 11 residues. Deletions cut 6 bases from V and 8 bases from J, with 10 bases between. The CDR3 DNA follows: TGTGCCAGCAGCAGACAGCTAGAAGCTTTCTTT. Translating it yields CASSRQLEAFF.

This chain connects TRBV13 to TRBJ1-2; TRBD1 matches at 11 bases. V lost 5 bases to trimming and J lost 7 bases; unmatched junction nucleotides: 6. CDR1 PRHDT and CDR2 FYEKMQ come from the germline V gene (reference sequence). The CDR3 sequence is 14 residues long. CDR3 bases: TGTGCCAGCAGCCCCGGACAGGGGGCAAGTGGCTACACCTTC. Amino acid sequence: CASSPGQGASGYTF.

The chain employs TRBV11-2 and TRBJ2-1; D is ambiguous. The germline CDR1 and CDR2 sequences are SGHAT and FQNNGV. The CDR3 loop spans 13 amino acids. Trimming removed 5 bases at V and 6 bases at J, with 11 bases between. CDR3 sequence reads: CASSPGMVNEQFF. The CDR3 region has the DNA TGTGCCAGCAGCCCTGGCATGGTCAATGAGCAGTTCTTC. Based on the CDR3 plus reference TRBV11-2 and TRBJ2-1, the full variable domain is EAGVAQSPRYKIIEKRQSVAFWCNPISGHATLYWYQQILGQGPKLLIQFQNNGVVDDSQLPKDRFSAERLKGVDSTLKIQPAKLEDSAVYLCASSPGMVNEQFFGPGTRLTVL.

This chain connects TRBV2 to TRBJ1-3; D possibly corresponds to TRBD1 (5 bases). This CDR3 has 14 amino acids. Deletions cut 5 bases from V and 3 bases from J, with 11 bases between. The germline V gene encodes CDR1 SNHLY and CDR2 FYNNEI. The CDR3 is CASSTGTDGNTIYF. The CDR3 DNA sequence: TGTGCCAGCAGTACCGGGACTGATGGAAACACCATATATTTT.

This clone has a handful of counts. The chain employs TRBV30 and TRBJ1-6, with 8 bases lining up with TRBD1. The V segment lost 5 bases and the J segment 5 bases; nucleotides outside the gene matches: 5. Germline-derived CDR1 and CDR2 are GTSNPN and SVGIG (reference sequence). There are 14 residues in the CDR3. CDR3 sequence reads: CAWGQGGDNSPLHF. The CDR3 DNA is TGTGCCTGGGGACAGGGCGGAGATAATTCACCCCTCCACTTT.

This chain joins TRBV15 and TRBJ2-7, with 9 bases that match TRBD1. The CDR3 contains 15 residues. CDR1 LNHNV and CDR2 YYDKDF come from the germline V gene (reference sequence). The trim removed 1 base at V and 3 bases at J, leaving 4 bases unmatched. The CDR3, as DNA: TGTGCCACCAGCAGAGGGACAGGGGAGTTCTACGAGCAGTACTTC. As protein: CATSRGTGEFYEQYF.

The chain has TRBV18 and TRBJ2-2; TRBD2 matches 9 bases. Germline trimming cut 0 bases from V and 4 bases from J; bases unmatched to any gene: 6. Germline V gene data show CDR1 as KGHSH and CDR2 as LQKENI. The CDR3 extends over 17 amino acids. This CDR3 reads CASSPPEAGGLTGELFF. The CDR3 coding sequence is TGTGCCAGCTCACCACCGGAGGCGGGGGGGCTCACCGGGGAGCTGTTTTTT.

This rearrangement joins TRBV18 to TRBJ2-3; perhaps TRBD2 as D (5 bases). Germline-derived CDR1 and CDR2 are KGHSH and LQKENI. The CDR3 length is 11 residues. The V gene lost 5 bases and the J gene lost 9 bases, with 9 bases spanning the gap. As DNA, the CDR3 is TGTGCCAGCTCAAAAGAGCGGACGCAGTATTTT. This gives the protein CASSKERTQYF.

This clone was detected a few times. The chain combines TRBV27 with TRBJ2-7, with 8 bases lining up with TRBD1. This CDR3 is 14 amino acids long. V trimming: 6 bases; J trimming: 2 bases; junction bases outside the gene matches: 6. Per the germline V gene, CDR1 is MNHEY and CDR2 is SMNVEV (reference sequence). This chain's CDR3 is CASRQGQGAYEQYF. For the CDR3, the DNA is TGTGCCAGCAGACAAGGACAGGGAGCCTACGAGCAGTACTTC.

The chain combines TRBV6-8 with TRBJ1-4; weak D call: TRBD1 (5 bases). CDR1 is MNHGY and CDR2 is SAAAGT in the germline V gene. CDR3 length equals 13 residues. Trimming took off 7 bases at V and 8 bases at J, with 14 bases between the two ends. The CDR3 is CASIVGGREKLFF. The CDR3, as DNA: TGTGCCAGCATAGTCGGGGGGAGAGAAAAACTGTTTTTT.